One and the same sample provided the 19 T cell receptor beta chains below, sequenced in a study of T-cell memory formation after mild COVID-19 (dated by TCRdb to the early 2020s). Receptor amplification or capture employed 5' RACE. Sequencing instrument: Illumina NovaSeq 6000. TCRdb cleaned the public reads at Q25 with fastp, built clones with MiXCR and kept in-frame beta chains. When rows share a CDR3 protein, they turn into one entry using the most common DNA and genes. The sample table records tens of thousands of distinct CDR3 sequences; 9.5% to 15% of these occur just once. 41% of the sample is in the top ten clones. Sequencing was carried out using PBMCs or a T cell subset sorted from them (not recorded which). Receptors originate from a man aged 18 to 35 who had mild COVID-19 (a few samples of this study predate the infection). The sample titles of this study are shuffled in the database, so cell type and time point are left out; the donor was told from shared clones.

This clonotype showed up just a few times. The gene calls are TRBV11-2 and TRBJ2-2; D possibly uses TRBD1 or TRBD2 (6 bases each). CDR1 SGHAT and CDR2 FQNNGV come from the germline V gene. CDR3 length equals 20 residues. V was cut by 5 bases and J by 6 bases, with 31 bases left in between. As DNA, the CDR3 is TGTGCCAGCAGCGTAATCTACCGGGACCAGACCAGCCGGGGGCCCGGGGAGCTGTTTTTT. This gives the protein CASSVIYRDQTSRGPGELFF.

The chain has TRBV6-5 and TRBJ1-6, with D possibly matching TRBD1 (5 bases). Trimming stripped 0 bases from V and 8 bases from J, with 14 bases between. The V gene's germline CDR1 is MNHEY and CDR2 SVGAGI. The CDR3 has 16 amino acids. Here the CDR3 DNA reads TGTGCCAGCAGTTACTCGATGTTCTGGGGGGATTCACCCCTCCACTTT. It encodes CASSYSMFWGDSPLHF.

This clonotype was seen ten or more times. V is TRBV7-6 and J is TRBJ2-5, with unresolved D. The CDR3 length is 13 residues. From germline, CDR1 is SGHVS and CDR2 FNYEAQ. The V gene lost 5 bases and the J gene lost 1 base, with 8 bases spanning the gap. The CDR3 DNA is TGTGCCAGCAGCCTTCCGGGCCAAGAGACCCAGTACTTC. Amino acid sequence: CASSLPGQETQYF.

The chain joins TRBV7-8 to TRBJ1-5; 11 bases are shared with TRBD1. There are 15 residues in the CDR3. V lost 5 bases, J lost 6 bases, and 6 bases stayed unmatched. CDR1 and CDR2 (germline): SGHVS, FQNEAQ. DNA of the CDR3: TGTGCCAGCAGCCCAGAAGGGACAGGGGGTCAGCCCCAGCATTTT. Its translation is CASSPEGTGGQPQHF.

V usage is TRBV7-2 and J usage is TRBJ2-1, with D perhaps matching TRBD2 (5 bases). This CDR3 contains 14 residues. Trimming left V 6 bases short and J 6 bases short, with 15 bases between. Germline V gene data show CDR1 as SGHTA and CDR2 as FQGNSA. CDR3 residues: CASSLRLLGNEQFF. DNA for the CDR3: TGTGCCAGCAGTTTACGACTATTGGGCAATGAGCAGTTCTTC.

In its sample, this clonotype was seen a few times. V usage is TRBV7-8 and J usage is TRBJ2-5, with D uncertain. The CDR3 contains 15 residues. V lost 5 bases and J lost 5, with 18 bases in between. Germline V gives CDR1 SGHVS, CDR2 FQNEAQ. CDR3 sequence reads: CASSEVDGSWETQYF. The CDR3 DNA reads TGTGCCAGCAGCGAAGTGGACGGTTCATGGGAGACCCAGTACTTC.

This clonotype was seen a handful of times. The gene calls are TRBV5-1 and TRBJ2-3; D might be TRBD2 (6 bases). Between the trimmed V and J ends, which lost 0 bases and 0 bases, there was a span of 11 bases. This CDR3 spans 16 amino acids. Per germline, CDR1 SGHRS and CDR2 YFSETQ. The CDR3 sequence: CASSLGRGSSTDTQYF. The CDR3 region has the DNA TGCGCCAGCAGCTTGGGCCGGGGGAGTAGCACAGATACGCAGTATTTT.

V and J are TRBV7-8 and TRBJ1-1; unclear D gene. Trimming removed 2 bases at V and 1 base at J, with 11 bases between. Germline V gives CDR1 SGHVS, CDR2 FQNEAQ. The length of the CDR3 is 15 residues. This chain's CDR3 is CASSLFGTGNTEAFF. CDR3 DNA sequence: TGTGCCAGCAGCTTATTCGGTACGGGGAACACTGAAGCTTTCTTT.

This clonotype was observed a handful of times. The V and J genes are TRBV4-1 and TRBJ2-5; 10 positions match TRBD2. This CDR3 is built from 17 residues. CDR1 is MGHRA and CDR2 is YSYEKL in the germline V gene. V gave up 0 bases and J gave up 2 bases; unmatched junction bases: 6. The CDR3 loop reads CASSQDSTSGDQETQYF. The CDR3 bases are TGCGCCAGCAGCCAAGATTCTACTAGCGGGGATCAAGAGACCCAGTACTTC.

This clonotype was counted a few times. The V and J genes are TRBV6-5 and TRBJ1-1, with D unresolved. The CDR3 length is 14 residues. Germline lookup yields CDR1 MNHEY and CDR2 SVGAGI. V was cut by 9 bases and J by 0 bases, with 14 bases left in between. CDR3 residues: CASSTIDMNTEAFF. The CDR3 coding sequence is TGTGCCAGTTCTACAATAGATATGAACACTGAAGCTTTCTTT.

The chain links TRBV5-1 to TRBJ2-1; D unresolved. The ends were cut back, 2 bases at V and 7 bases at J, with 10 bases in the middle. The CDR3 sequence is 13 residues long. Per the germline V gene, CDR1 is SGHRS and CDR2 is YFSETQ. CDR3 loop: CASSLTNWNEQFF. DNA of the CDR3: TGCGCCAGCAGCTTAACTAACTGGAATGAGCAGTTCTTC.

The chain couples TRBV5-1 to TRBJ1-2; the match to TRBD1 covers 12 bases. This CDR3 has 16 residues. V shed 4 bases, J shed 3 bases, and the junction held 7 bases outside the gene matches. In germline, CDR1 is SGHRS, CDR2 YFSETQ. The CDR3, as DNA: TGCGCCAGCAGCCTCACCGGGACAGGGGGCCACTATGGCTACACCTTC. This codes for CASSLTGTGGHYGYTF.

This clonotype came up a few times. The chain joins TRBV20-1 to TRBJ1-2; D is perhaps TRBD1 (6 bases). The ends were cut back, 0 bases at V and 2 bases at J, with 25 bases in the middle. The CDR3 runs to 19 residues. CDR1 and CDR2 (germline): DFQATT, SNEGSKA (reference sequence). The CDR3 is CSARDYANPAGHFNYGYTF. The CDR3 DNA reads TGCAGTGCTAGAGATTACGCGAACCCAGCGGGACACTTCAACTATGGCTACACCTTC.

The chain carries TRBV5-1 and TRBJ2-7, with D possibly being TRBD1 (6 bases). The germline CDR1 and CDR2 sequences are SGHRS and YFSETQ. Trimming took off 3 bases at V and 0 bases at J, with 10 bases between the two ends. The CDR3 totals 14 residues. CDR3 region: CASSSRGPSYEQYF. For the CDR3, the DNA is TGCGCCAGCAGCTCCAGGGGCCCCTCCTACGAGCAGTACTTC.

The CDR3 sequence: CASSVGGTYSEQYF. The CDR3 DNA sequence: TGTGCCAGCAGCGTCGGGGGAACCTACTCCGAGCAGTACTTC. The chain couples TRBV9 to TRBJ2-7; D may be TRBD2 (6 bases). CDR1 is SGDLS, CDR2 YYNGEE, per germline. With 2 bases removed from V and 6 bases from J, the gap between germline ends came to 15 bases. This CDR3 has 14 amino acids.

Only a few counts were recorded for this clonotype. V is TRBV20-1 and J is TRBJ1-1; 7 bases map to TRBD1. Germline-derived CDR1 and CDR2 are DFQATT and SNEGSKA (reference sequence). This CDR3 region has 11 residues. V shed 4 bases and J 11 bases; nucleotides not matched to a gene: 7. The CDR3 loop reads CSAIEGTVAFF. The CDR3 DNA is TGCAGTGCTATCGAGGGGACAGTGGCTTTCTTT.

The V call is TRBV7-9, the J call TRBJ1-1; tentatively, D is TRBD1 (5 bases). The V gene lost 4 bases and the J gene lost 9 bases, with 9 bases spanning the gap. The CDR3 sequence is 11 residues long. Germline V CDR1 and CDR2: SEHNR, FQNEAQ (reference sequence). CDR3 in DNA: TGTGCCAGCAGCTGGGGCCCCCAAGCTTTCTTT. Translating gives CASSWGPQAFF. The whole variable domain, filled in from reference TRBV7-9 and TRBJ1-1, reads DTGVSQNPRHKITKRGQNVTFRCDPISEHNRLYWYRQTLGQGPEFLTYFQNEAQLEKSRLLSDRFSAERPKGSFSTLEIQRTEQGDSAMYLCASSWGPQAFFGQGTRLTVV.

The V and J genes are TRBV6-5 and TRBJ2-7; 7 bases are a match to TRBD1. Trimming at V came to 6 bases and at J to 0 bases, leaving 5 bases not matched to a gene. The germline gives CDR1 MNHEY, CDR2 SVGAGI. This CDR3 has 14 residues. Here the CDR3 reads CASRDRRYSYEQYF. The CDR3 coding sequence is TGTGCCAGCAGGGACAGGCGCTACTCCTACGAGCAGTACTTC.

V and J are TRBV7-2 and TRBJ2-1, with no clear D. From germline, CDR1 is SGHTA and CDR2 FQGNSA. Between the trimmed V and J ends, which lost 3 bases and 7 bases, there was a span of 13 bases. The CDR3 spans 14 residues. CDR3 loop: CASSFKSLLNEQFF. The CDR3 nucleotides are TGTGCCAGCAGCTTTAAAAGCCTACTTAATGAGCAGTTCTTC.